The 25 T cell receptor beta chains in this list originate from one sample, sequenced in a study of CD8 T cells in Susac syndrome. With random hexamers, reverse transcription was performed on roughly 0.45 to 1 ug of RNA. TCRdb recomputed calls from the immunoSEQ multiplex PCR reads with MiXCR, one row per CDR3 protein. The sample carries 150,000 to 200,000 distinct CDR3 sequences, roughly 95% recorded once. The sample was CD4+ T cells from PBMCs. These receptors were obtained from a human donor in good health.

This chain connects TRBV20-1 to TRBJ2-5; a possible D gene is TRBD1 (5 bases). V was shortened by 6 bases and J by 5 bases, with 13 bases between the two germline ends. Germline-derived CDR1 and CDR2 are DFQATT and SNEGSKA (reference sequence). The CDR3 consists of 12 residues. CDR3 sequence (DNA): TGCAGTGCATCTTATCAGGGTGAGACCCAGTACTTC. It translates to CSASYQGETQYF.

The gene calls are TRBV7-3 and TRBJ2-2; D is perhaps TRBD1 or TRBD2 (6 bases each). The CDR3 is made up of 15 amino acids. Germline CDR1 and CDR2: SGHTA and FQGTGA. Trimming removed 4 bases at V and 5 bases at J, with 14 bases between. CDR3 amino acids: CASSSPTGATGELFF. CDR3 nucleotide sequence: TGTGCCAGCAGCTCCCCCACGGGGGCGACCGGGGAGCTGTTTTTT.

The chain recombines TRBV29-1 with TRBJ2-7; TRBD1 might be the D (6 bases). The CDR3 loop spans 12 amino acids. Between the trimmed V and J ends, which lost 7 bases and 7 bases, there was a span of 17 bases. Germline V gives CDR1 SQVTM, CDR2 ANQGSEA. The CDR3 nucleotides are TGCAGCGCCGGCAGGGGAAGGGAGGAGCAGTACTTC. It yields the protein CSAGRGREEQYF.

In DNA, the CDR3 is TGCAGTGCTAGACCCGAGACAGGGATAAGGACTGAAGCTTTCTTT. Encoded protein: CSARPETGIRTEAFF. The genes are TRBV20-1 and TRBJ1-1; TRBD1 matches 7 bases. V was clipped by 2 bases and J by 5 bases; unmatched bases: 11. Germline CDR1 DFQATT, CDR2 SNEGSKA (reference sequence). The CDR3 sequence is 15 residues long.

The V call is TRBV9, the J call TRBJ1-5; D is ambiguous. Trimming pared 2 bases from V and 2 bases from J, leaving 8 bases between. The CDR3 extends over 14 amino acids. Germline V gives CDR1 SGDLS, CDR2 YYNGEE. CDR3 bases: TGTGCCAGCAGCGTGAGTGTCGGCAATCAGCCCCAGCATTTT. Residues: CASSVSVGNQPQHF.

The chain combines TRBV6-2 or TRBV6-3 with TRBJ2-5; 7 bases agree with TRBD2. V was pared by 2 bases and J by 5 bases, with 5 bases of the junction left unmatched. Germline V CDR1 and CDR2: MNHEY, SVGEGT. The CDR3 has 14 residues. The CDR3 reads CASSYPGLEETQYF. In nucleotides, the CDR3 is TGTGCCAGCAGTTACCCCGGACTAGAGGAGACCCAGTACTTC.

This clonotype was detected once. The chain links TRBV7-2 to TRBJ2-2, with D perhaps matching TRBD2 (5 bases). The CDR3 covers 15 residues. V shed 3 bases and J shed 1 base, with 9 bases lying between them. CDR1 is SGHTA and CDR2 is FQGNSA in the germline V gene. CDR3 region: CASSFGRVNTGELFF. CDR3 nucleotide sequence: TGTGCCAGCAGCTTCGGGCGGGTGAACACCGGGGAGCTGTTTTTT.

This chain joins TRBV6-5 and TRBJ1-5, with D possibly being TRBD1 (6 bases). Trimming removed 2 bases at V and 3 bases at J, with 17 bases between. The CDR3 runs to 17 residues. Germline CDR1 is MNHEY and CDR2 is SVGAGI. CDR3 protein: CASSYGLRGGLNQPQHF. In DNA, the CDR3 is TGTGCCAGCAGTTACGGTTTGCGAGGGGGGCTCAATCAGCCCCAGCATTTT.

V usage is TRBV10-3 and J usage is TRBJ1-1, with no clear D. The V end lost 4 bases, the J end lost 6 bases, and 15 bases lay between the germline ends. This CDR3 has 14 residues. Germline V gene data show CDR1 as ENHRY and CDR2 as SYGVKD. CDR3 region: CAISVIGKDSEAFF. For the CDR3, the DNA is TGTGCCATCAGTGTGATTGGGAAGGACTCTGAAGCTTTCTTT.

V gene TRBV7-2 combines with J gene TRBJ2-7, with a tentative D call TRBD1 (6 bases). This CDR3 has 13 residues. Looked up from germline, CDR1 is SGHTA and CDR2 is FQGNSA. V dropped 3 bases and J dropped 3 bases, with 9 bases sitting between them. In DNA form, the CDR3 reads TGTGCCAGCAGCTTCGCCAGGGGCTACGAGCAGTACTTC. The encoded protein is CASSFARGYEQYF.

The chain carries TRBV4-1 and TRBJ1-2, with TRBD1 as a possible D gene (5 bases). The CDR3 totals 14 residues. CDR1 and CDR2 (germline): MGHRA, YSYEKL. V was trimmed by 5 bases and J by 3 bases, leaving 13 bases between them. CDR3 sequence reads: CASSSPGGDYGYTF. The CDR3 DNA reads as TGCGCCAGCAGCTCCCCTGGAGGGGACTATGGCTACACCTTC.

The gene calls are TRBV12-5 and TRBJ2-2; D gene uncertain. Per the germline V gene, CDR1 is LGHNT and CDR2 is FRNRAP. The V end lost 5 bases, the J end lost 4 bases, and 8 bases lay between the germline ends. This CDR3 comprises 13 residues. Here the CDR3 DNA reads TGTGCTAGTGGTCCCATAGGCACCGGGGAGCTGTTTTTT. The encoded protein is CASGPIGTGELFF.

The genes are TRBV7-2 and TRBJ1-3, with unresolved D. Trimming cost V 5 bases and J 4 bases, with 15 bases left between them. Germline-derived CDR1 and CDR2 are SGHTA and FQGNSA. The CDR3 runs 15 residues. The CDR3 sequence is CASSPFAGEGNTIYF. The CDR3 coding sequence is TGTGCCAGCAGCCCCTTTGCCGGTGAAGGAAACACCATATATTTT.

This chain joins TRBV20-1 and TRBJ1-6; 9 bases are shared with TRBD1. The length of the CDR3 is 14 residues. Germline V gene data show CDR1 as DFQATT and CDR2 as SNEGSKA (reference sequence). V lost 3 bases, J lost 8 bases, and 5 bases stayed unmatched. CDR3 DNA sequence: TGCAGTGCTAGGGCGACAGGGGGGGATTCACCCCTCCACTTT. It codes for CSARATGGDSPLHF.

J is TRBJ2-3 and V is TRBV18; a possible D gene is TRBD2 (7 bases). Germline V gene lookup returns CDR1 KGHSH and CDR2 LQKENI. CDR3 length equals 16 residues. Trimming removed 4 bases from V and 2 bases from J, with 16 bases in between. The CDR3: CASSRTGGGTTDTQYF. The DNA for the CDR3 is TGTGCCAGCTCACGCACGGGCGGGGGCACCACAGATACGCAGTATTTT.

CDR3 DNA: TGTGCCAGCAGTGGAATTAAAAGGGGACAGGCGAACTATGGCTACACCTTC. Amino acids: CASSGIKRGQANYGYTF. The chain joins TRBV2 to TRBJ1-2; 8 bases line up with TRBD1. The V gene end was trimmed by 4 bases and the J gene end by 2 bases; junction bases not matched to a gene: 12. This CDR3 contains 17 residues. Germline CDR1 and CDR2: SNHLY and FYNNEI.

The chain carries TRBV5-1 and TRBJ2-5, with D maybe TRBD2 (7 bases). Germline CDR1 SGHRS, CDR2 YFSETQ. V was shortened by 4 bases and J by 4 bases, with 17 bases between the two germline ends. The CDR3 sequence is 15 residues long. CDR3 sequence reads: CASSNGGPQGETQYF. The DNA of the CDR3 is TGCGCCAGCAGCAACGGGGGGCCCCAAGGAGAGACCCAGTACTTC.

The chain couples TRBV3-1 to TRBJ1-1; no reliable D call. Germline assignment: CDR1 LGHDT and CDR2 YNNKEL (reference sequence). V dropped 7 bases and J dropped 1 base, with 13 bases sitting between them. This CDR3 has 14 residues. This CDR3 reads CASTLTVGNTEAFF. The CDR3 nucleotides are TGTGCCAGCACACTGACTGTCGGGAACACTGAAGCTTTCTTT. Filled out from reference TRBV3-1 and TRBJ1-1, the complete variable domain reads DTAVSQTPKYLVTQMGNDKSIKCEQNLGHDTMYWYKQDSKKFLKIMFSYNNKELIINETVPNRFSPKSPDKAHLNLHINSLELGDSAVYFCASTLTVGNTEAFFGQGTRLTVV.

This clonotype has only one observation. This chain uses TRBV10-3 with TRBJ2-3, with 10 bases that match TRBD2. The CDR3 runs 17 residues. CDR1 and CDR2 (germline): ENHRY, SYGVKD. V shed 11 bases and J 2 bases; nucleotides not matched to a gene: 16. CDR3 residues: CASSPQLLAGVTDTQYF. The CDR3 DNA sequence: TGTGCCTCATCCCCCCAGCTCCTAGCGGGGGTCACAGATACGCAGTATTTT.

In DNA form, the CDR3 reads TGCAGTGCTAGAGGTGGCCCCCGGGGCTACGAGCAGTACTTC. Protein product: CSARGGPRGYEQYF. The genes are TRBV20-1 and TRBJ2-7; TRBD2 is a possible D gene (5 bases). V lost 1 base, J lost 3 bases, and 13 bases lay in between. Germline-derived CDR1 and CDR2 are DFQATT and SNEGSKA (reference sequence). This CDR3 has 14 residues.

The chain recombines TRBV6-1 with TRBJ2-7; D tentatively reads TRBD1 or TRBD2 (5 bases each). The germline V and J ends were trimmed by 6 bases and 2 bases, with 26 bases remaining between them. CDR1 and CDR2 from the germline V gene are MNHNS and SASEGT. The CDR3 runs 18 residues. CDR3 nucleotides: TGTGCCAGCAGGAGCGGATTCCGGACTCGGACAAACCCCTACGAGCAGTACTTC. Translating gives CASRSGFRTRTNPYEQYF.

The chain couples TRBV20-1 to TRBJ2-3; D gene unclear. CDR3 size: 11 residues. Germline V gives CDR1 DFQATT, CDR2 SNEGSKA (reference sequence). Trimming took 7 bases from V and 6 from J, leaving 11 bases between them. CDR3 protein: CSVDALDTQYF. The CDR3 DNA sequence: TGCAGTGTTGACGCCCTTGATACGCAGTATTTT.

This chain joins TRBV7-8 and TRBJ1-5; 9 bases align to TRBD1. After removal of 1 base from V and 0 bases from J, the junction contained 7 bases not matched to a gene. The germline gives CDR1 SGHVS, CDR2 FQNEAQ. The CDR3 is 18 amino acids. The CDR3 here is CASSLVGTGRDSNQPQHF. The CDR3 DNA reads TGTGCCAGCAGCTTAGTCGGGACAGGGAGGGATAGCAATCAGCCCCAGCATTTT.

CDR3: CASSSVRGSSYNEQFF. Here the CDR3 DNA reads TGTGCCAGCAGCTCAGTCAGGGGGAGCTCCTACAATGAGCAGTTCTTC. The rearrangement links TRBV9 to TRBJ2-1, with 7 positions matching TRBD1. CDR1 and CDR2 (germline): SGDLS, YYNGEE. The V gene end was trimmed by 4 bases and the J gene end by 0 bases; junction bases not matched to a gene: 7. The CDR3 consists of 16 residues.

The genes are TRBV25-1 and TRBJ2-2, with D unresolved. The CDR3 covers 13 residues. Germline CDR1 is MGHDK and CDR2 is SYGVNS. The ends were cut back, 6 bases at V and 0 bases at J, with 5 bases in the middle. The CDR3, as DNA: TGTGCCAGCAGAGGGACGAACACCGGGGAGCTGTTTTTT. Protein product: CASRGTNTGELFF. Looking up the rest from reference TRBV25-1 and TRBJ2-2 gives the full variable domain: EADIYQTPRYLVIGTGKKITLECSQTMGHDKMYWYQQDPGMELHLIHYSYGVNSTEKGDLSSESTVSRIRTEHFPLTLESARPSHTSQYLCASRGTNTGELFFGEGSRLTVL.